Listed below are T cell receptor beta chains from one sample, sequenced in a study of metastatic and nonmetastatic thyroid tumors. TCRdb re-called the PCR reads via MiXCR. This table holds just under 45,000 clones, about 3.3% found once. The sample consisted of blood. Every receptor here comes from a female donor with papillary thyroid cancer or a benign thyroid nodule (not recorded which). Some clones in this sample may be carry-over from other donors' samples. Each CDR3 is given with its conserved first and last residue. The D gene is left open where the match is weak. Expanded clones get a size class; other rows say once, few or many, or leave the size out.

d_call,v_call,clone_size,j_call,cdr3_nt,cdr3_aa
TRBD2,TRBV7-9,medium-sized,TRBJ2-1,TGTGCCAGCAGCCCCACTAGCGGGAATTTAAAGAATGAGCAGTTCTTC,CASSPTSGNLKNEQFF
NA,TRBV12-3/TRBV12-4,many,TRBJ2-5,TGTGCCAGCAGTTTCTCCCAGACCCAGTACTTC,CASSFSQTQYF
TRBD1,TRBV30,NA,TRBJ1-6,TGTGCCTGGAGTACCTCCGGGACAGGGGAGCGCAGACCCCTCCACTTT,CAWSTSGTGERRPLHF
TRBD2,TRBV19,medium-sized,TRBJ2-1,TGTGCCAGTAGCATGACTAGCGCCCGTACTATTTCCTACAATGAGCAGTTCTTC,CASSMTSARTISYNEQFF
TRBD1,TRBV20-1,few,TRBJ1-2,TGCAGTGCTAGAGCTGACAGGGGCGGAGGCTACACCTTC,CSARADRGGGYTF
TRBD1,TRBV4-1,many,TRBJ2-7,TGCGCCAGCAGCCAAGATCTGGGACAGGGTTACGAGCAGTACTTC,CASSQDLGQGYEQYF
NA,TRBV25-1,NA,TRBJ1-2,TGTACCAGCAGTGAATGGGGTGGCGGGGCTCGGGGAGGCTACACCTTC,CTSSEWGGGARGGYTF
NA,TRBV7-2,many,TRBJ2-1,TGTGCCAGCAGCACCCGGCCTGACGCCTACAATGAGCAGTTCTTC,CASSTRPDAYNEQFF
NA,TRBV6-1,many,TRBJ1-6,TGTGCCAGCAGTGTGGGCCCATATAATTCACCCCTCCACTTT,CASSVGPYNSPLHF
NA,TRBV6-1,NA,TRBJ2-6,TGTGCCAGCAGTGATGGCGACGCTGGGGCCAACGTCCTGACTTTC,CASSDGDAGANVLTF
NA,TRBV24-1,NA,TRBJ2-3,TGTGCGACCAGTGATCAGGGAGGAAGGGAAGATACGCAGTATTTT,CATSDQGGREDTQYF
NA,TRBV28,NA,TRBJ1-5,TGTGCCATAGCGGGCAGCAACAATCAGCCCCAGCATTTT,CAIAGSNNQPQHF
NA,TRBV6-2/TRBV6-3,many,TRBJ2-1,TGTGCCAGCAGCCGAGGGGGGCTGGAGAATGAGCAGTTCTTC,CASSRGGLENEQFF
NA,TRBV7-2,many,TRBJ2-4,TGTGCCAGCAGCCAACAGGGTGGAGAAAACATTCAGTACTTC,CASSQQGGENIQYF
NA,TRBV12-3/TRBV12-4,many,TRBJ2-3,TGTGCCAGCAGTTTAAAGGAAGGTGCAGATACGCAGTATTTT,CASSLKEGADTQYF
TRBD2,TRBV7-2,many,TRBJ2-1,TGTGCCAGCAGCCGCAGGTTTAGCGGGAGCGGGTACAATGAGCAGTTCTTC,CASSRRFSGSGYNEQFF
NA,TRBV6-1,few,TRBJ2-7,TGTGCCGTCATCGGTGTAGGGGCGCGCGAGCAGTACTTC,CAVIGVGAREQYF
NA,TRBV5-4,many,TRBJ2-5,TGTGCCAGCAGCTTGGGCGGGGTCCAAGAGACCCAGTACTTC,CASSLGGVQETQYF
NA,TRBV10-3,many,TRBJ2-7,TGTGCCATCAGTGAGCCTCAAAGCCAGGAAAAAAAATCCCCCTACGAGCAGTACTTC,CAISEPQSQEKKSPYEQYF
TRBD2,TRBV5-1,NA,TRBJ2-3,TGCGCCAGCAGCTCGGGACTAGCGGGTATCACAGATACGCAGTATTTT,CASSSGLAGITDTQYF
TRBD2,TRBV20-1,NA,TRBJ2-3,TGCGGTGTAAGGGGTTCGATCCCCTTCGGGACTAGCGGGACCCCTATAGGGACAGATACGCAGTATTTT,CGVRGSIPFGTSGTPIGTDTQYF
NA,TRBV6-1,few,TRBJ2-1,TGTGCCAGCAGTGAACCCGCGGGGGTTTCTACAGGGCATGAGCAGTTCTTC,CASSEPAGVSTGHEQFF
NA,TRBV28,NA,TRBJ2-7,TGTGCCAGCAGTGAAACCTTAGGGTTACCCTACGAGCAGTACTTC,CASSETLGLPYEQYF
NA,TRBV15,few,TRBJ1-5,TGTGCCACCAGCAGAGATCCCGGGCGGCCCAATCAGCCCCAGCATTTT,CATSRDPGRPNQPQHF
NA,TRBV18,NA,TRBJ2-6,TGTGCCAGCTCACTTAAGACCGGGACTGGCTTTTCGGGAGGGGCCAACGTCCTGACTTTC,CASSLKTGTGFSGGANVLTF
NA,TRBV6-1,NA,TRBJ1-3,TGTGCCAGCAGTGAACTGGTGGGGGACTCTGGAAACACCATATATTTT,CASSELVGDSGNTIYF
TRBD2,TRBV2,many,TRBJ2-1,TGTGCCAGCAGTGAAGGGACTAGCGGGATCCGGGAGCAGTTCTTC,CASSEGTSGIREQFF
NA,TRBV6-1,many,TRBJ2-2,TGTGCCAGCAGTGAAGCAAACACCGGGGAGCTGTTTTTT,CASSEANTGELFF
TRBD2,TRBV6-1,few,TRBJ2-1,TGTGCCAGCAGCCTCGGACTAGCGGGGTACAATGAGCAGTTCTTC,CASSLGLAGYNEQFF
TRBD2,TRBV11-2,many,TRBJ2-1,TGTGCCAGCAGCTTGCTAGCGGGAAAGGGAGAGCAGTTCTTC,CASSLLAGKGEQFF
TRBD2,TRBV4-1,many,TRBJ2-2,TGCGCCAGCAGCCCCCATGGACTAGCGGGAGCCCTATCCGGGGAGCTGTTTTTT,CASSPHGLAGALSGELFF